The T cell receptor (beta chain) described here comes from a study of low-dose radiotherapy and immunotherapy resistance in tumors. The wider study: Administration of intravenous cyclophosphamide at 200 mg/m2 took place every two weeks, one day before radiation and immunotherapy. From cycle 1 day 1, patients took oral aspirin 300 mg every day for four cycles.

Primers targeting TRAV and TRBV primed first-strand cDNA, covering alpha and beta chains. TCR amplification used around 20 PCR cycles, a constant-region primer and a V-primer adapter. The isolated mRNA underwent amplification through in vitro transcription. TCRdb re-derived calls from the reads in MiXCR, one entry per CDR3 protein. Of tens of thousands of distinct CDR3 sequences in the sample, around a sixth were seen once. CDR3 length: 14 amino acids. Trimming took 3 bases from V and 3 from J; bases not matched to a gene: 5. The V gene's germline CDR1 is DFQATT and CDR2 SNEGSKA (reference sequence). Indicated time point: after trial treatment. Treatment in this sample: LDRT plus nivolumab, ipilimumab, low-dose cyclophosphamide and aspirin (RACIN trial). Enrollment required an advanced solid tumor negative for tumor-infiltrating lymphocytes. This clonotype was found many times.

Sequences were derived from PBMCs, sampled after low-dose radiotherapy plus immunotherapy. The TCR was taken from a male donor with prostate cancer. The genes are TRBV20-1 and TRBJ2-7, with 10 bases fitting TRBD1. CDR3 sequence: CSASRDRGVYEQYF. The DNA of the CDR3 is TGCAGTGCTAGTAGGGACAGGGGAGTCTACGAGCAGTACTTC.